Presented here are 9 T cell receptor beta chains from one specimen sequenced in a study of blood T cells in healthy people across ages (dated by TCRdb to between 2014 and 2017). The library was made by 5' RACE. TCRdb shows the sequencer as Illumina HiSeq 2500. A second about 7 to 11 cycle PCR used a sample-barcoded 5' primer and a J-beta primer mix. The public reads were reanalyzed by TCRdb: fastp trimming at Q25, MiXCR alignment, in-frame beta chains only. When rows share a CDR3 protein, they turn into one entry using the most common DNA and genes. Within this sample are fewer than 950,000 distinct CDR3 sequences, with 50% to 65% of them counted one time only. The ten largest clones add up to approximately 40% of the sample. The sample consisted of blood. Source of these receptors: a man aged 80 or over in good health.

This clonotype was observed a few times. The chain uses TRBV6-5 and TRBJ2-3; 10 bases are shared with TRBD1. V was clipped by 6 bases and J by 2 bases; unmatched bases: 8. Germline assignment: CDR1 MNHEY and CDR2 SVGAGI. The CDR3 has 16 amino acids. The CDR3 sequence is CASSMMGQGPTDTQYF. The CDR3 nucleotides read TGTGCCAGCAGCATGATGGGACAGGGGCCCACAGATACGCAGTATTTT.

J is TRBJ1-2 and V is TRBV6-5; weak D call: TRBD1 (6 bases). The germline CDR1 and CDR2 sequences are MNHEY and SVGAGI. The CDR3 has 14 amino acids. Trimming shortened V by 0 bases and J by 2 bases, and 7 bases separated the two germline ends. The CDR3 loop is CASSYSDRNYGYTF. In DNA, the CDR3 is TGTGCCAGCAGTTACTCCGACAGGAACTATGGCTACACCTTC.

The rearrangement uses TRBV10-3 and TRBJ1-4; unclear D gene. Germline CDR1 and CDR2: ENHRY and SYGVKD. Trimming removed 3 bases at V and 7 bases at J, with 6 bases between. The CDR3 runs to 12 residues. The CDR3 DNA follows: TGTGCCATCAGTGACACCATTGAAAAACTGTTTTTT. Its translation: CAISDTIEKLFF.

Here the CDR3 DNA reads TGTGCCAGCGGAAATAGGGGGCAAGAGACCCAGTTCTTC. Translation: CASGNRGQETQFF. This chain links TRBV28 with TRBJ2-1; TRBD1 aligns across 7 bases. The germline V gene has CDR1 MDHEN and CDR2 SYDVKM. The V segment lost 8 bases and the J segment 13 bases; nucleotides outside the gene matches: 14. This CDR3 contains 13 residues.

The chain carries TRBV5-1 and TRBJ2-3, with 7 bases that match TRBD2. Looked up from germline, CDR1 is SGHRS and CDR2 is YFSETQ. This CDR3 region has 14 residues. J gave up 6 bases and V 4 bases, and 8 bases lay outside the gene matches. CDR3 coding DNA: TGCGCCAGCAGCCTGGGGGGGGAGGCGGATACGCAGTATTTT. It specifies CASSLGGEADTQYF.

This chain links TRBV20-1 with TRBJ2-1; D possibly corresponds to TRBD2 (5 bases). The last part of the DNA fits TRBJ2-7 better; the J call may be wrong. Germline V CDR1 and CDR2: DFQATT, SNEGSKA (reference sequence). The CDR3 extends over 18 amino acids. This chain's CDR3 is CSARNSRWERLSYNEQYF. In DNA form, the CDR3 reads TGCAGTGCTAGGAACTCACGGTGGGAGCGTTTATCCTACAATGAGCAGTACTTC.

J is TRBJ2-2 and V is TRBV27; D not resolved. CDR3 length: 13 amino acids. Germline V gene lookup returns CDR1 MNHEY and CDR2 SMNVEV (reference sequence). Trimming removed 3 bases from V and 4 bases from J, with 6 bases in between. CDR3 amino acids: CASSLAITGELFF. The CDR3 DNA is TGTGCCAGCAGTTTGGCGATCACCGGGGAGCTGTTTTTT.

The CDR3 DNA reads TGTGCCAGCAGCAAAAACCCGGGACAACTCTACGAGCAGTACTTC. Translation: CASSKNPGQLYEQYF. The chain links TRBV21-1 to TRBJ2-7; TRBD1, the table's D call, lacks a check against the DNA. TRBV21-1 counts as a pseudogene. The CDR3 runs 15 residues.

The genes are TRBV27 and TRBJ2-7, with D perhaps matching TRBD2 (8 bases). CDR1 and CDR2 (germline): MNHEY, SMNVEV (reference sequence). V was cut by 6 bases and J by 3 bases, with 18 bases left in between. The CDR3 spans 15 residues. CDR3 nucleotides: TGTGCCAGCAGCCGAGAGGGGGCGGGAGGCTACGAGCAGTACTTC. It is translated as CASSREGAGGYEQYF.